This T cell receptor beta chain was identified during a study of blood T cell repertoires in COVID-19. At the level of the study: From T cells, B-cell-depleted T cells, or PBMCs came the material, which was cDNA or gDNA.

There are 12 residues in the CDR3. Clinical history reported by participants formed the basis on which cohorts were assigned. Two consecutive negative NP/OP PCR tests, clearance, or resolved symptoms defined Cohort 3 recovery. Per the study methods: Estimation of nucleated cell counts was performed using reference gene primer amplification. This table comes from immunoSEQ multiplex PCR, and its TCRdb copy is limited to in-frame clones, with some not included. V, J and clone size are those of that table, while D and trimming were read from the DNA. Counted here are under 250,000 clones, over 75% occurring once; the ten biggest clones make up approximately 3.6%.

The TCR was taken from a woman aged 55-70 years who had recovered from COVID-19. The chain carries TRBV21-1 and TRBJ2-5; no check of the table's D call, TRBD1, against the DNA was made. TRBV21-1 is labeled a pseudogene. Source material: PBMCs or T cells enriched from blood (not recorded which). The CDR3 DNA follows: TGTGCCAGCAGCAACCTCCAGGAGACCCAGTACTTC. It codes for CASSNLQETQYF.